The clone carrying this T cell receptor beta chain was seen only a few times. The data were taken from a study of STAT5B mutations in CD4+ large granular lymphocyte leukemia. Method: immunoSEQ multiplex PCR; TCRdb's copy keeps in-frame clones and lacks some. The repertoire holds over 45,000 clones, with approximately 70% as singletons. CDR3 length: 14 amino acids. CDR1 is MDHEN and CDR2 is SYDVKM in the germline V gene. V dropped 5 bases and J dropped 2 bases, with 10 bases sitting between them. The clonotype was recovered from a human donor in good health. The chain is built from TRBV28 and TRBJ1-5, with D hard to call. Sequenced material: CD4+ T cells from blood buffy coats. CDR3 DNA: TGTGCCAGCAGTCCCGAACTACGCAATCAGCCCCAGCATTTT. It translates to CASSPELRNQPQHF.